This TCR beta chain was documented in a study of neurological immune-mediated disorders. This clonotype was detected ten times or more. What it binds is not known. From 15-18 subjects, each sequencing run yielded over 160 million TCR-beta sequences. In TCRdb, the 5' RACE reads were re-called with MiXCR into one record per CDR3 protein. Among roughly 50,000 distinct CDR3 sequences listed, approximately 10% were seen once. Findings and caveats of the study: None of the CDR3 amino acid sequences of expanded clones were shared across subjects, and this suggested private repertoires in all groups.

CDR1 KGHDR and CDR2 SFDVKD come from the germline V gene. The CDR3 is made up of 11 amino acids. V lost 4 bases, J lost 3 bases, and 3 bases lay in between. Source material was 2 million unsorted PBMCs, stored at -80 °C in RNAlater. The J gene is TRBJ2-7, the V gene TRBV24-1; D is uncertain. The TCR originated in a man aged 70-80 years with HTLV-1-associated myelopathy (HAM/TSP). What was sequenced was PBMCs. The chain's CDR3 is CATSEGYEQYF. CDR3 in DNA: TGTGCCACCAGTGAGGGCTACGAGCAGTACTTC.